The sequence of this T cell receptor beta chain was determined in a study of T cell repertoires in cytomegalovirus infection (dated by TCRdb to between 2017 and 2020). Describing the broader study: Donor HLA type was relevant to the analysis, as public TCR beta signatures indicated carriage of CMV infection together with the matching HLA type.

In the germline V gene, CDR1 corresponds to MGHDK and CDR2 to SYGVNS. The CDR3 measures 12 amino acids from cysteine to phenylalanine. The read is trimmed to its CDR3 DNA, 36 bases read in frame from base 1. Trimming removed 3 bases from V and 9 bases from J, leaving 9 bases between the germline ends. Sequencing took place on an Illumina HiSeq 1500. The public reads were reanalyzed by TCRdb: fastp trimming at Q25, MiXCR alignment, in-frame beta chains only. A single entry per CDR3 protein holds the most common genes and DNA from its merged rows. The sample has around 240,000 distinct CDR3 sequences on record, 22% of them singletons. The top ten hold over 15% of the sample. This clonotype was detected only a few times. Its antigen remains unidentified. Nothing much larger sits one base from this clone, and base qualities are not available. The paper's findings and limits, for the study overall: Cumulative frequency of public TCR beta family members discriminated carriers of CMV infection plus the relevant HLA type in this cohort and an independent roughly 330-donor cohort. The ex vivo response was dominated by HLA-C-restricted CMV-specific TCR beta clonotypes, and the single most frequent clonotype in two of eight donors was supplied by these HLA-C-restricted clonotypes.

The sequence is built from TRBV25-1 and TRBJ2-1, with a tentative D gene TRBD1 over 6 matching bases. Sequencing was done on a sample of CD8+ T cells from PBMCs. This clonotype originated in a human donor in good health (CMV status not recorded). Some clones in this sample may be carry-over from other donors' samples. The CDR3 reads CASSETGPEQFF. The nucleotides are TGTGCCAGCAGTGAGACAGGTCCTGAGCAGTTCTTC.